The subject of this entry is one T cell receptor beta chain. The data originate from a study of blood T cell repertoires in COVID-19. About the study: Sites in the United States, Italy and Spain provided acute and convalescent COVID-19 samples. T cells, B-cell-depleted T cells, or PBMCs supplied cDNA or gDNA.

The CDR3 is 15 amino acids. Germline V CDR1 and CDR2: SGHRS, YFSETQ. The trim removed 2 bases at V and 6 bases at J, leaving 3 bases unmatched. In the study's own analysis: By means of reference gene primer amplification, nucleated cell counts were estimated. Using immunoSEQ multiplex PCR, the repertoire was profiled, and TCRdb retains in-frame clones only, with some absent. V and J calls and clone size are those listed in that table; D and trimming were worked out from the DNA. The table lists over 85,000 clones, approximately 82% of them singletons. The clonotype was recovered from a woman older than 75 with acute or convalescent COVID-19. The chain recombines TRBV5-1 with TRBJ2-1; TRBD2 matches 12 bases. The sequenced sample was peripheral blood. CDR3 DNA: TGCGCCAGCAGCTTACTAGCGGGGGGTCTCAATGAGCAGTTCTTC. Translated: CASSLLAGGLNEQFF. The full variable domain, its missing parts supplied by reference TRBV5-1 and TRBJ2-1, is KAGVTQTPRYLIKTRGQQVTLSCSPISGHRSVSWYQQTPGQGLQFLFEYFSETQRNKGNFPGRFSGRQFSNSRSEMNVSTLELGDSALYLCASSLLAGGLNEQFFGPGTRLTVL.